This record looks at one TCR beta chain sequence and its context. The assay was run at survey level. Some clones are missing from TCRdb's copy, which holds only in-frame ones; the method was immunoSEQ multiplex PCR. The repertoire includes 35,000 to 45,000 clones, 60% to 75% of them detected once, and around 7.8% sits in the top ten. The data belong to a study of pediatric ulcerative colitis. During colonoscopy, one to two rectal pinch biopsies were collected. Per germline, CDR1 SGHTS and CDR2 YDEGEE. Trimming removed 10 bases from V and 0 bases from J; junction bases left unmatched: 9. CDR3 length: 14 residues.

Material: gut tissue. This chain connects TRBV5-8 to TRBJ2-5; TRBD1 aligns across 7 bases. The clonotype was recovered from a boy aged 5-17 years with severe ulcerative colitis. CDR3 in DNA: TGTGCCCGCGCTACGGACAGGTACCAAGAGACCCAGTACTTC. It translates to CARATDRYQETQYF.